Shown below are 14 T cell receptor beta chains from a single sample sequenced in a study of beta chain features in type 1 diabetes. Their antigens are not known. Since all of the isolated RNA was reverse transcribed, expressed TCRB transcripts were what got sequenced. Sequencing was performed with immunoSEQ multiplex PCR; in TCRdb, only in-frame clones are kept and a portion is missing. The data hold around 300,000 clones, with around 16% observed a single time. Study-level points and caveats: When Type 1 diabetes patients were examined, their TCRB CDR3s proved moderately but significantly shorter in all four CD4+ subsets.

The specimen sequenced was naive CD4+ T cells from blood. The receptors come from a man between 18 and 29 years old with type 1 diabetes.

The chain employs TRBV7-2 and TRBJ2-2; no clear D. Germline V gives CDR1 SGHTA, CDR2 FQGNSA. V lost 2 bases and J 5 bases, leaving 6 bases between the germline ends. This CDR3 contains 13 residues. The CDR3 region is CASSLIGTGELFF. The CDR3 nucleotides are TGTGCCAGCAGCTTAATCGGGACCGGGGAGCTGTTTTTT. The full variable domain, completed using reference TRBV7-2 and TRBJ2-2, is GAGVSQSPSNKVTEKGKDVELRCDPISGHTALYWYRQSLGQGLEFLIYFQGNSAPDKSGLPSDRFSAERTGGSVSTLTIQRTQQEDSAVYLCASSLIGTGELFFGEGSRLTVL.

The V and J genes are TRBV19 and TRBJ2-5; 8 bases agree with TRBD2. The ends lost 1 base at V and 4 bases at J; junction bases unmatched: 5. This CDR3 has 15 residues. Germline V gene lookup returns CDR1 LNHDA and CDR2 SQIVND (reference sequence). CDR3 amino acids: CASSIGGRTLETQYF. The CDR3 DNA is TGTGCCAGTAGTATAGGCGGGAGGACCTTAGAGACCCAGTACTTC.

The chain employs TRBV4-1 and TRBJ2-5; 7 bases are a match to TRBD2. V shed 4 bases, J shed 5 bases, and the junction held 10 bases outside the gene matches. In germline, CDR1 is MGHRA, CDR2 YSYEKL. This CDR3 spans 15 amino acids. CDR3 residues: CASSLLASVGETQYF. CDR3 bases: TGCGCCAGCAGCCTACTAGCGTCTGTAGGGGAGACCCAGTACTTC.

The V gene is TRBV9, the J gene TRBJ2-3; 7 bases agree with TRBD1. After removal of 0 bases from V and 3 bases from J, the junction contained 13 bases not matched to a gene. The CDR3 spans 18 residues. Germline loops: CDR1 SGDLS, CDR2 YYNGEE. CDR3 in amino acids: CASSVGGGAQSQTDTQYF. CDR3 coding DNA: TGTGCCAGCAGCGTAGGAGGGGGCGCCCAGAGTCAGACAGATACGCAGTATTTT.

The chain combines TRBV18 with TRBJ2-7; 10 bases line up with TRBD1. Germline CDR1 and CDR2: KGHSH and LQKENI. Trimming took 6 bases from V and 5 from J; bases not matched to a gene: 7. The CDR3 loop spans 14 amino acids. The CDR3 reads CASSAGTGVDEQYF. DNA for the CDR3: TGTGCCAGCTCGGCTGGGACAGGGGTAGACGAGCAGTACTTC.

The chain joins TRBV28 to TRBJ2-7, with TRBD1 identical over 7 bases. The germline V gene encodes CDR1 MDHEN and CDR2 SYDVKM. This CDR3 region has 13 residues. The trim removed 8 bases at V and 4 bases at J, leaving 8 bases unmatched. The CDR3 protein is CASRRQGGYEQYF. The DNA for the CDR3 is TGTGCCAGCCGAAGACAGGGCGGTTACGAGCAGTACTTC.

The genes are TRBV5-1 and TRBJ2-2, with TRBD1 matching over 9 bases. The CDR3 totals 18 residues. V shed 4 bases, J shed 0 bases, and the junction held 10 bases outside the gene matches. Germline V gives CDR1 SGHRS, CDR2 YFSETQ. The CDR3 nucleotides read TGCGCCAGCAGCCCGGACAGGGGATTAGTGTCGAACACCGGGGAGCTGTTTTTT. It specifies CASSPDRGLVSNTGELFF.

The V and J genes are TRBV5-1 and TRBJ2-3; 8 bases align to TRBD1. The CDR3 runs to 15 residues. The germline V gene has CDR1 SGHRS and CDR2 YFSETQ. Trimming cost V 4 bases and J 1 base; bases outside gene matches: 5. The CDR3: CASSAVGQGTDTQYF. CDR3 coding DNA: TGCGCCAGCAGCGCAGTGGGACAGGGCACAGATACGCAGTATTTT.

The chain recombines TRBV5-6 with TRBJ1-1; TRBD1 aligns across 8 bases. The CDR3 totals 16 residues. After removal of 0 bases from V and 4 bases from J, the junction contained 8 bases not matched to a gene. Germline V CDR1 and CDR2: SGHDT, YYEEEE. DNA of the CDR3: TGTGCCAGCAGCTTGGAGGAGACAGGGGTGGTCACTGAAGCTTTCTTT. Translating gives CASSLEETGVVTEAFF.

In this sample, this clone turned up a few times. Other DNA sequences in the same sample also yield this CDR3. The V gene is TRBV29-1, the J gene TRBJ2-7; 9 positions match TRBD2. CDR3 length equals 14 residues. Germline V gene data show CDR1 as SQVTM and CDR2 as ANQGSEA. V was clipped by 4 bases and J by 2 bases; unmatched bases: 6. The chain's CDR3 is CSVGREGRTYEQYF. CDR3 DNA: TGCAGCGTTGGGCGGGAGGGGAGGACCTACGAGCAGTACTTC.

V is TRBV7-6 and J is TRBJ2-3; TRBD1 agrees at 8 bases. The J segment lost 5 bases and the V segment lost 5 bases, leaving 9 bases of the junction unmatched. CDR3 length: 15 amino acids. The germline V gene encodes CDR1 SGHVS and CDR2 FNYEAQ. The CDR3 sequence is CASSPRQGSRDTQYF. The CDR3 DNA sequence: TGTGCCAGCAGCCCAAGACAGGGGTCAAGAGATACGCAGTATTTT.

This clone was found a few times. The chain employs TRBV29-1 and TRBJ2-5, with TRBD2 as a possible D gene (6 bases). Between the trimmed V and J ends, which lost 6 bases and 3 bases, there was a span of 17 bases. This CDR3 has 14 amino acids. Germline CDR1 and CDR2: SQVTM and ANQGSEA. CDR3 in amino acids: CSVRGRLRKETQYF. The CDR3 DNA reads TGCAGCGTGCGGGGCCGACTCCGTAAAGAGACCCAGTACTTC.

This clone was observed a few times. The chain combines TRBV2 with TRBJ2-5; TRBD2 matches at 14 bases. With 6 bases clipped from V and 1 base from J, the junction kept 4 bases outside the gene matches. This CDR3 is built from 16 residues. Per the germline V gene, CDR1 is SNHLY and CDR2 is FYNNEI. The CDR3 DNA follows: TGTGCCAGCAGCCAAGGACTAGCGGGGGGCCAAGAGACCCAGTACTTC. The encoded protein is CASSQGLAGGQETQYF.

The chain carries TRBV9 and TRBJ2-7, with 8 bases identical to TRBD1. The CDR3 runs to 14 residues. After removal of 4 bases from V and 3 bases from J, the junction contained 6 bases not matched to a gene. Per germline, CDR1 SGDLS and CDR2 YYNGEE. The CDR3 sequence is CASSPGQGNYEQYF. CDR3 sequence (DNA): TGTGCCAGCAGCCCAGGACAGGGTAACTACGAGCAGTACTTC.